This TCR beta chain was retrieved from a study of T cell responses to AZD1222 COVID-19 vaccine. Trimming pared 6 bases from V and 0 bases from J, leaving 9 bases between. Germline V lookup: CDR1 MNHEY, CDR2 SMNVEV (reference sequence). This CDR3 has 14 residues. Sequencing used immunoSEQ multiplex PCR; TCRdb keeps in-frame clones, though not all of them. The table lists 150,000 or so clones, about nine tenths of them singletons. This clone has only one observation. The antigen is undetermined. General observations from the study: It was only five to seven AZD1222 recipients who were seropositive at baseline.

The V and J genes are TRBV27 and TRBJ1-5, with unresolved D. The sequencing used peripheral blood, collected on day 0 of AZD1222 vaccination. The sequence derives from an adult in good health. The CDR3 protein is CASSRGGSNQPQHF. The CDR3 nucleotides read TGTGCCAGCAGCAGAGGCGGTAGCAATCAGCCCCAGCATTTT.